This T cell receptor beta chain was documented in a study of regulatory T cells in long-lasting Graves disease. There are many counts of this clonotype. Its antigen is still unknown. iRepertoire HTBI primers and Arm-PCR of CDR3 regions built TCR beta libraries. TCRdb recomputed calls from the multiplex PCR reads with MiXCR, one row per CDR3 protein. The sample lists 410,000 or so distinct CDR3 sequences, around 14% occurring once. The V gene's germline CDR1 is SEHNR and CDR2 FQNEAQ (reference sequence). The J segment lost 6 bases and the V segment lost 2 bases, leaving 12 bases of the junction unmatched. This CDR3 has 18 residues. Study-wide results and caveats: Persistent disease was associated with favored TRBV28 usage and with favored use of TRBJ1-2 and TRBJ2-5.

Time point given: newly diagnosed GD, antithyroid drugs for less than 3 months. After RNA was extracted from PBMCs, the TCR library was made from it. The data also belong to a second study, concerning T cells in Graves' hyperthyroidism and ophthalmopathy.

The starting material was peripheral blood mononuclear cells (PBMCs), obtained at new diagnosis, from a patient treated with antithyroid drugs. The rearrangement joins TRBV7-9 to TRBJ1-4; the match to TRBD1 covers 10 bases. The sequence came from a woman under 40 with Graves disease. CDR3 amino acids: CASSLTVPGTGEDEKLFF. As DNA, the CDR3 is TGTGCCAGCAGCTTAACCGTCCCCGGGACAGGGGAAGATGAAAAACTGTTTTTT.